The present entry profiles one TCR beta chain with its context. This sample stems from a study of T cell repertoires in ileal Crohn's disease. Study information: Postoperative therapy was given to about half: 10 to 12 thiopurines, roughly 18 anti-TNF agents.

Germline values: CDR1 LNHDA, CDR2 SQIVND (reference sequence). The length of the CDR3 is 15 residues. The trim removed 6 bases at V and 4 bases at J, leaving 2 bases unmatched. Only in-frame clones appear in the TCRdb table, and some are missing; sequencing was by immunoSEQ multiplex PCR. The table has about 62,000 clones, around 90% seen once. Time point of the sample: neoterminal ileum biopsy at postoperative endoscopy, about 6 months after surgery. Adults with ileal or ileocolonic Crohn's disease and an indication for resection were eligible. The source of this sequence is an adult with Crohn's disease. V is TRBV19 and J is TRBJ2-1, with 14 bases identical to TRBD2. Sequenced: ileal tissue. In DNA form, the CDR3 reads TGTGCCAGTAGAGGGACTAGCGGGAGTTACAATGAGCAGTTCTTC. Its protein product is CASRGTSGSYNEQFF. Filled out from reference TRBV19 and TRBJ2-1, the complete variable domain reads DGGITQSPKYLFRKEGQNVTLSCEQNLNHDAMYWYRQDPGQGLRLIYYSQIVNDFQKGDIAEGYSVSREKKESFPLTVTSAQKNPTAFYLCASRGTSGSYNEQFFGPGTRLTVL.